This T cell receptor beta chain was sequenced during a study of T cells in Graves' hyperthyroidism and ophthalmopathy. The source of the PBMCs was about 10 ml of fresh peripheral blood. The source material, RNA transcripts, was used to amplify TCR beta CDR3 regions. Carried out on the TCR CDR3, a first-round RT-PCR used the HTBI primer set. TCRdb re-called the multiplex PCR reads through MiXCR, storing one row per CDR3 protein. The sample carries about 530,000 distinct CDR3 sequences, 15% to 20% recorded once. V dropped 3 bases and J dropped 1; count of bases not matched to a gene: 4. This CDR3 has 16 amino acids. Germline-derived CDR1 and CDR2 are LGHDT and YNNKEL (reference sequence). This clonotype was counted a few times.

The sequencing sample was made of blood. The chain recombines TRBV3-1 with TRBJ1-2, with 11 positions matching TRBD1. This TCR was sampled from a woman under 30 with Graves' ophthalmopathy. The CDR3 DNA reads TGTGCCAGCAGCCAGCTCGGGACAGGGGGTAACTATGGCTACACCTTC. It yields the protein CASSQLGTGGNYGYTF.